This passage covers 25 T cell receptor beta chains from one sample sequenced in a study of T cell changes during pregnancy in multiple sclerosis. Data came from immunoSEQ multiplex PCR; TCRdb stores just in-frame clones and leaves some out. The sample yields roughly 30,000 clones, approximately 90% seen once. Specimen: CD8+ T cells from peripheral blood mononuclear cells, collected in the first trimester of pregnancy. The source is a female donor with multiple sclerosis, enrolled in a pregnancy study.

This rearrangement joins TRBV4-1 to TRBJ1-2; 10 bases match TRBD1. The CDR3 is made up of 14 amino acids. CDR1 and CDR2 (germline): MGHRA, YSYEKL. With V trimmed by 3 bases and J by 4 bases, 2 bases remained unmatched. CDR3: CASSQGQGTYGYTF. CDR3 coding DNA: TGCGCCAGCAGCCAGGGACAGGGGACCTATGGCTACACCTTC.

The rearrangement links TRBV13 to TRBJ2-1; 8 bases agree with TRBD1. The CDR3 covers 12 residues. Losses at the gene ends were 3 bases for V and 15 bases for J; bases not matched to a gene: 7. Germline assignment: CDR1 PRHDT and CDR2 FYEKMQ (reference sequence). CDR3 sequence reads: CASSFQTGGMFF. For the CDR3, the DNA is TGTGCCAGCAGCTTTCAAACAGGGGGAATGTTCTTC. The whole variable domain, filled in from reference TRBV13 and TRBJ2-1, reads AAGVIQSPRHLIKEKRETATLKCYPIPRHDTVYWYQQGPGQDPQFLISFYEKMQSDKGSIPDRFSAQQFSDYHSELNMSSLELGDSALYFCASSFQTGGMFFGPGTRLTVL.

This chain connects TRBV29-1 to TRBJ1-4; 9 bases fit TRBD1. V lost 5 bases to trimming and J lost 7 bases; unmatched junction nucleotides: 8. Germline V lookup: CDR1 SQVTM, CDR2 ANQGSEA. The CDR3 is made up of 14 amino acids. In DNA, the CDR3 is TGCAGCGTTTTGGACAGGGGTTTCGGTGAAAAACTGTTTTTT. Its protein product is CSVLDRGFGEKLFF.

J is TRBJ1-3 and V is TRBV6-1; 7 positions agree with TRBD1. The CDR3 extends over 17 amino acids. CDR1 is MNHNS and CDR2 is SASEGT in the germline V gene. V lost 0 bases to trimming and J lost 4 bases; unmatched junction nucleotides: 9. The CDR3 nucleotides read TGTGCCAGCAGTGAAGCCTTAGCAGGGGGAATCGGAAACACCATATATTTT. Its translation: CASSEALAGGIGNTIYF.

The chain links TRBV2 to TRBJ2-7; 9 bases align to TRBD2. The CDR3 extends over 15 amino acids. J was trimmed by 3 bases and V by 2 bases; bases with no gene match: 5. In germline, CDR1 is SNHLY, CDR2 FYNNEI. For the CDR3, the DNA is TGTGCCAGCAGTGAAAGGGGCGGGAGGGGCTACGAGCAGTACTTC. Its protein product is CASSERGGRGYEQYF.

The chain joins TRBV6-6 to TRBJ2-1; possibly TRBD2 for D (5 bases). This CDR3 spans 14 amino acids. V was shortened by 2 bases and J by 1 base, with 6 bases between the two germline ends. Germline V gene lookup returns CDR1 MNHNY and CDR2 SVGAGI (reference sequence). CDR3 protein: CASSYEGSYNEQFF. The CDR3 nucleotides read TGTGCCAGCAGTTACGAGGGATCCTACAATGAGCAGTTCTTC.

The chain has TRBV5-1 and TRBJ2-3; the D gene is possibly TRBD2 (6 bases). Per the germline V gene, CDR1 is SGHRS and CDR2 is YFSETQ. This CDR3 is built from 13 residues. V gave up 2 bases and J gave up 3 bases, with 7 bases separating them. The CDR3 nucleotides are TGCGCCAGCAGCTTAGGGAGGACAGATACGCAGTATTTT. Encoded protein: CASSLGRTDTQYF.

The chain joins TRBV7-6 to TRBJ2-2, with D possibly being TRBD1 (6 bases). The CDR3 sequence is 15 residues long. Trimming shortened V by 1 base and J by 4 bases, and 10 bases separated the two germline ends. The germline gives CDR1 SGHVS, CDR2 FNYEAQ. CDR3 sequence reads: CASSLGGGSTGELFF. The CDR3 bases are TGTGCCAGCAGCTTAGGAGGGGGTAGCACCGGGGAGCTGTTTTTT.

This clone was recorded a few times. J is TRBJ2-2 and V is TRBV4-1, with D possibly being TRBD1 (6 bases). V was shortened by 4 bases and J by 5 bases, with 11 bases between the two germline ends. Germline V gene lookup returns CDR1 MGHRA and CDR2 YSYEKL. The CDR3 runs 14 residues. CDR3 in amino acids: CASSLLQGTGELFF. In DNA, the CDR3 is TGCGCCAGCAGCCTACTACAGGGTACCGGGGAGCTGTTTTTT.

The chain links TRBV27 to TRBJ2-1; no clear D. CDR3 length equals 13 residues. V was cut by 0 bases and J by 6 bases, with 6 bases left in between. Germline V gene lookup returns CDR1 MNHEY and CDR2 SMNVEV (reference sequence). CDR3 in DNA: TGTGCCAGCAGTTTATCGAGCGCCAATGAGCAGTTCTTC. Amino acid sequence: CASSLSSANEQFF.

The chain uses TRBV5-6 and TRBJ1-1, with D unclear. CDR1 SGHDT and CDR2 YYEEEE come from the germline V gene. The CDR3 covers 13 residues. The V end was cut by 4 bases, the J end by 0 bases, with 7 bases between. The CDR3 region is CASSLYMNTEAFF. The CDR3 DNA reads as TGTGCCAGCAGCCTGTACATGAACACTGAAGCTTTCTTT.

The J gene is TRBJ1-2, the V gene TRBV29-1; no clear D. V was cut by 4 bases and J by 2 bases, with 11 bases left in between. Germline-derived CDR1 and CDR2 are SQVTM and ANQGSEA. The CDR3 extends over 13 amino acids. The CDR3 coding sequence is TGCAGCGTTGCCGGGATACTCAACTATGGCTACACCTTC. It is translated as CSVAGILNYGYTF.

The chain links TRBV27 to TRBJ2-7; the D is unclear. Per the germline V gene, CDR1 is MNHEY and CDR2 is SMNVEV (reference sequence). V was trimmed by 3 bases and J by 4 bases, leaving 16 bases between them. This CDR3 spans 15 amino acids. The CDR3 here is CASSFRDGWRYEQYF. Here the CDR3 DNA reads TGTGCCAGCAGTTTCAGAGACGGTTGGAGATACGAGCAGTACTTC.

This chain connects TRBV5-6 to TRBJ2-1, with no clear D. V lost 2 bases and J lost 9, with 9 bases in between. The CDR3 loop spans 12 amino acids. CDR1 SGHDT and CDR2 YYEEEE come from the germline V gene. CDR3 DNA: TGTGCCAGCAGCTTATTAGTACTTGAGCAGTTCTTC. The encoded protein is CASSLLVLEQFF.

This chain links TRBV13 with TRBJ2-7; TRBD2 agrees at 8 bases. The germline V gene encodes CDR1 PRHDT and CDR2 FYEKMQ (reference sequence). Unmatched junction bases numbered 7, after V lost 9 bases and J lost 3 bases. CDR3 size: 13 residues. The CDR3, as DNA: TGTGCCAGTTCAGCGGGAGTGGGCTACGAGCAGTACTTC. This translates into CASSAGVGYEQYF.

The V call is TRBV7-3, the J call TRBJ1-1, with 7 nucleotides matching TRBD1. Germline lookup yields CDR1 SGHTA and CDR2 FQGTGA. The CDR3 contains 13 residues. Losses at the gene ends were 4 bases for V and 5 bases for J; bases not matched to a gene: 4. The DNA of the CDR3 is TGTGCCAGCAGCTCGACAGGGATAACTGAAGCTTTCTTT. This sequence encodes CASSSTGITEAFF.

The CDR3 here is CASSIGVFAYEQYF. In DNA form, the CDR3 reads TGTGCCAGTAGTATCGGGGTTTTTGCCTACGAGCAGTACTTC. This sequence joins TRBV19 and TRBJ2-7; weak D call: TRBD2 (5 bases). V lost 3 bases and J lost 2, with 11 bases in between. The CDR3 consists of 14 residues. Germline V gene sequence: CDR1 LNHDA, CDR2 SQIVND (reference sequence).

The chain links TRBV9 to TRBJ2-5; 11 positions agree with TRBD1. From germline, CDR1 is SGDLS and CDR2 YYNGEE. J lost 5 bases, V lost 3 bases, and 6 bases had no gene match. This CDR3 spans 15 amino acids. The CDR3 reads CASSAGQGAQETQYF. CDR3 nucleotide sequence: TGTGCCAGCAGCGCAGGACAGGGGGCCCAGGAGACCCAGTACTTC.

This clone was counted a single time. The chain carries TRBV19 and TRBJ2-1; 7 bases fit TRBD2. Trimming cost V 2 bases and J 6 bases; bases outside gene matches: 7. Per the germline V gene, CDR1 is LNHDA and CDR2 is SQIVND (reference sequence). CDR3 length equals 15 residues. CDR3 bases: TGTGCCAGTAGTATATATGGGGGGGTTCCCAATGAGCAGTTCTTC. Translated: CASSIYGGVPNEQFF.

The V gene is TRBV10-3, the J gene TRBJ2-5, with D perhaps TRBD2 (6 bases). Trimming removed 0 bases from V and 4 bases from J, with 6 bases in between. This CDR3 is 13 amino acids long. Germline V gene lookup returns CDR1 ENHRY and CDR2 SYGVKD. The CDR3 protein is CAISESGGETQYF. The DNA of the CDR3 is TGTGCCATCAGTGAGTCGGGGGGAGAGACCCAGTACTTC.

The chain recombines TRBV27 with TRBJ2-1; 10 nucleotides match TRBD2. Germline V gene data show CDR1 as MNHEY and CDR2 as SMNVEV (reference sequence). The CDR3 totals 17 residues. V trimming: 2 bases; J trimming: 5 bases; junction bases outside the gene matches: 9. DNA for the CDR3: TGTGCCAGCAGTTTAGCGTCTAGCGGGAGTAGTAACAATGAGCAGTTCTTC. Amino acid sequence: CASSLASSGSSNNEQFF.

The genes are TRBV7-9 and TRBJ2-3; no definite D call. The CDR3 totals 13 residues. From germline, CDR1 is SEHNR and CDR2 FQNEAQ (reference sequence). V lost 5 bases, J lost 0 bases, and 6 bases lay in between. CDR3 nucleotide sequence: TGTGCCAGCAGCGGCTTAAGCACAGATACGCAGTATTTT. Its protein is CASSGLSTDTQYF.

V gene TRBV7-9 combines with J gene TRBJ2-1; D might be TRBD1 (5 bases). The germline CDR1 and CDR2 sequences are SEHNR and FQNEAQ (reference sequence). The ends were cut back, 5 bases at V and 1 base at J, with 18 bases in the middle. The CDR3 is made up of 17 amino acids. The CDR3 DNA reads TGTGCCAGCAGCCTACCCCGGACGCGGACATCCTACAATGAGCAGTTCTTC. Its translation is CASSLPRTRTSYNEQFF.

The rearrangement joins TRBV7-8 to TRBJ1-3; 7 nucleotides agree with TRBD1. Germline CDR1 is SGHVS and CDR2 is FQNEAQ. CDR3 length equals 17 residues. The V gene end was trimmed by 1 base and the J gene end by 2 bases; junction bases not matched to a gene: 8. CDR3 sequence (DNA): TGTGCCAGCAGCTTAGGCCCCCCCGACAGGGCTGGAAACACCATATATTTT. Amino acid sequence: CASSLGPPDRAGNTIYF.

This chain joins TRBV4-2 and TRBJ2-7, with 8 bases matching TRBD2. Germline CDR1 LGHNA, CDR2 YNFKEQ. The V and J ends lost 6 bases and 4 bases, in that order; junction bases with no gene match: 17. This CDR3 is 17 amino acids long. CDR3 coding DNA: TGTGCCAGCAGTCCAAGGCCCACGGCGGGAGGTAGTTACGAGCAGTACTTC. Protein: CASSPRPTAGGSYEQYF.